The present T cell receptor beta chain was sequenced within a study of T cells in narcolepsy. The germline gives CDR1 LGHNA, CDR2 YSLEER. Between the trimmed V and J ends, which lost 2 bases and 5 bases, there was a span of 18 bases. The CDR3 is 16 amino acids. Produced via immunoSEQ multiplex PCR; TCRdb's table is partial and in-frame only. The profile shows about 43,000 clones, more than 70% of them singletons. Material for sequencing was CD45RA- memory CD4+ T cells from PBMCs. The chain has TRBV4-3 and TRBJ1-2; maybe TRBD1 (6 bases). The sequence was obtained from a human donor with narcolepsy. CDR3 loop: CASSQKNEGGRYGYTF. CDR3 sequence (DNA): TGCGCCAGCAGCCAAAAGAATGAGGGGGGGAGGTATGGCTACACCTTC.